Shown below are 10 T cell receptor beta chains from a single sample sequenced in a study of T cell responses to AZD1222 COVID-19 vaccine. Assay: immunoSEQ multiplex PCR; the TCRdb copy retains only in-frame clones and omits some. The table lists some 100,000 clones, about 87% of them singletons. The material sequenced was peripheral blood, taken on day 0 of AZD1222 vaccination. Receptors originate from an adult in good health.

This rearrangement joins TRBV5-6 to TRBJ1-2; TRBD1 agrees at 9 bases. The CDR3 runs 14 residues. Germline CDR1 reads SGHDT; CDR2 reads YYEEEE. After removal of 0 bases from V and 4 bases from J, the junction contained 1 base not matched to a gene. The CDR3 region has the DNA TGTGCCAGCAGCTTGGGGGACAGGGTCTATGGCTACACCTTC. Its protein product is CASSLGDRVYGYTF.

The chain combines TRBV6-6 with TRBJ1-1; weak D call: TRBD1 (5 bases). Trimming removed 8 bases from V and 11 bases from J, with 18 bases in between. The CDR3 runs to 12 residues. Germline V gene data show CDR1 as MNHNY and CDR2 as SVGAGI (reference sequence). The CDR3 sequence: CASRRVGTRAFF. DNA of the CDR3: TGTGCCAGCCGCAGGGTAGGTACGCGGGCTTTCTTT.

The V call is TRBV30, the J call TRBJ1-5, with 8 bases fitting TRBD1. The ends lost 5 bases at V and 3 bases at J; junction bases unmatched: 3. The CDR3 runs to 13 residues. Germline CDR1 and CDR2: GTSNPN and SVGIG (reference sequence). The DNA for the CDR3 is TGTGCCTGGGGGACAGGACCCAATCAGCCCCAGCATTTT. It specifies CAWGTGPNQPQHF.

V usage is TRBV19 and J usage is TRBJ1-6; tentative D call: TRBD1 (6 bases). Germline CDR1 is LNHDA and CDR2 is SQIVND (reference sequence). The germline V and J ends were trimmed by 5 bases and 7 bases, with 9 bases remaining between them. The CDR3 contains 13 residues. The CDR3 protein is CASSHTGNSPLHF. The DNA for the CDR3 is TGTGCCAGTAGTCATACAGGGAATTCACCCCTCCACTTT. Drawing the rest from reference TRBV19 and TRBJ1-6, the complete variable domain is DGGITQSPKYLFRKEGQNVTLSCEQNLNHDAMYWYRQDPGQGLRLIYYSQIVNDFQKGDIAEGYSVSREKKESFPLTVTSAQKNPTAFYLCASSHTGNSPLHFGNGTRLTVT.

This chain joins TRBV9 and TRBJ1-1; 8 bases match TRBD1. The germline V gene encodes CDR1 SGDLS and CDR2 YYNGEE. The ends lost 0 bases at V and 2 bases at J; junction bases unmatched: 6. The CDR3 has 16 amino acids. CDR3 protein: CASSVEDRGTNTEAFF. Written as DNA, the CDR3 is TGTGCCAGCAGCGTAGAAGACAGGGGTACTAACACTGAAGCTTTCTTT.

Points on this clone: The junction departs from the called germline gene at one end, perhaps through a read error. This chain uses TRBV29-1 with TRBJ2-3; TRBD2 aligns across 9 bases. This CDR3 spans 14 amino acids. Germline V CDR1 and CDR2: SQVTM, ANQGSEA. This chain's CDR3 is CSRTTGTSIDTQYF. CDR3 DNA sequence: TGCAGCAGGACAACCGGGACTAGCATAGATACGCAGTATTTT.

The chain has TRBV5-5 and TRBJ1-4; 7 bases match TRBD1. The ends lost 4 bases at V and 14 bases at J; junction bases unmatched: 17. The CDR3 sequence is 15 residues long. Per germline, CDR1 SGHKS and CDR2 YYEKEE (reference sequence). The CDR3 DNA reads as TGTGCCAGCAGCCCGAGACAGGGCCCTTACCGGGGGCTGTTTTTT. It codes for CASSPRQGPYRGLFF.

The chain has TRBV7-9 and TRBJ1-5, with D possibly being TRBD1 (5 bases). The V gene's germline CDR1 is SEHNR and CDR2 FQNEAQ (reference sequence). CDR3 length: 13 residues. The ends were cut back, 0 bases at V and 7 bases at J, with 7 bases in the middle. The CDR3 is CASSLAGDQPQHF. The DNA of the CDR3 is TGTGCCAGCAGCTTAGCAGGGGACCAGCCCCAGCATTTT.

The rearrangement links TRBV28 to TRBJ1-2; no clear D gene. This CDR3 spans 13 amino acids. Germline values: CDR1 MDHEN, CDR2 SYDVKM. Deletions cut 6 bases from V and 2 bases from J, with 10 bases between. The CDR3 loop is CASSLDGNYGYTF. The CDR3 region has the DNA TGTGCCAGCAGCCTGGACGGCAACTATGGCTACACCTTC.

The J gene is TRBJ1-2, the V gene TRBV6-5; no firm D call. The CDR3 is made up of 15 amino acids. Trimming took 7 bases from V and 4 from J, leaving 19 bases between them. The V gene's germline CDR1 is MNHEY and CDR2 SVGAGI. Here the CDR3 reads CASMNSSPPPYGYTF. The CDR3 DNA reads as TGTGCCAGCATGAACAGCTCACCGCCCCCCTATGGCTACACCTTC.